Each of the 18 T cell receptor beta chains below was sequenced from the same sample in a study of tumor-infiltrating lymphocytes in primary liver carcinoma. Unsorted whole blood served as the source of blood RNA, and germline DNA was extracted as well. From 400 to 500 ng total RNA, TCR beta cDNA was generated with a primer in the constant region. Library construction for TCR beta comprised three nested multiplex PCR rounds performed with slightly modified ARM-PCR. The study ran its first two PCR rounds for around 10 cycles each, using TRBV1-TRBV30 forward primers and a C-beta reverse primer. TCRdb used MiXCR to reprocess the multiplex PCR reads, holding one entry per CDR3 protein. The repertoire holds some 190,000 distinct CDR3 sequences, with approximately 60% as singletons. Sequencing was done on a sample of peripheral blood. The receptors come from a man in his forties with primary liver carcinoma and hepatitis B virus infection.

To note about this clonotype: The conserved phenylalanine or tryptophan normally closing the CDR3 is absent here, so this likely arose from a read error. The chain links TRBV11-2 to TRBJ1-1; possible D gene TRBD1, 5 bases. Per germline, CDR1 SGHAT and CDR2 FQNNGV. Trimming took 3 bases from V and 7 from J, leaving 12 bases between them. The CDR3 length is 13 residues. In DNA, the CDR3 is TGTGCCAGCAGCTTCTTGGGGACGGGTGAAGCTTTCTTA. This gives the protein CASSFLGTGEAFL.

This clonotype was seen ten or more times. This chain joins TRBV11-1 and TRBJ2-1, with 9 bases matching TRBD2. Germline V gives CDR1 SGHAT, CDR2 FQDESV (reference sequence). The CDR3 extends over 14 amino acids. Unmatched junction bases numbered 8, after V lost 5 bases and J lost 9 bases. The CDR3 DNA reads TGTGCCAGCAGCCGATTAGCGGGAGAGGTTGAGCAGTTCTTC. Its translation is CASSRLAGEVEQFF.

This sequence joins TRBV29-1 and TRBJ1-1; D perhaps matches TRBD1 (5 bases). V dropped 0 bases and J dropped 2 bases, with 13 bases sitting between them. CDR3 length: 15 residues. Germline assignment: CDR1 SQVTM and CDR2 ANQGSEA. CDR3 DNA: TGCAGCGTTGAAGAAAGGCCAGGGCATAACACTGAAGCTTTCTTT. Its protein product is CSVEERPGHNTEAFF.

This clonotype was observed at least ten times. The rearrangement uses TRBV11-1 and TRBJ1-1; unclear D gene. Trimming took 3 bases from V and 0 from J, leaving 8 bases between them. This CDR3 spans 14 amino acids. Looked up from germline, CDR1 is SGHAT and CDR2 is FQDESV (reference sequence). Here the CDR3 DNA reads TGTGCCAGCAGCTTGATAAGCTTGAACACTGAAGCTTTCTTT. Translation gives CASSLISLNTEAFF.

To note about this clonotype: The junction does not match germline at one end; this may be a read error. The genes are TRBV6-5 and TRBJ1-5, with a possible D match to TRBD1 (5 bases). The germline gives CDR1 MNHEY, CDR2 SVGAGI. CDR3 length equals 16 residues. The CDR3 nucleotides read TGTGCCAGCGGTTACTCGAGTACGGACACCAATCAGCCCCAGCATTTT. This translates into CASGYSSTDTNQPQHF.

This sequence joins TRBV7-9 and TRBJ2-3; D might be TRBD1 (6 bases). Germline CDR1 and CDR2: SEHNR and FQNEAQ (reference sequence). The V end was cut by 2 bases, the J end by 4 bases, with 10 bases between. The CDR3 extends over 14 amino acids. The CDR3: CASSLSQGADTQYF. The CDR3 bases are TGTGCCAGCAGCTTATCACAGGGCGCAGATACGCAGTATTTT. Full variable domain (rest looked up from reference TRBV7-9 and TRBJ2-3): DTGVSQNPRHKITKRGQNVTFRCDPISEHNRLYWYRQTLGQGPEFLTYFQNEAQLEKSRLLSDRFSAERPKGSFSTLEIQRTEQGDSAMYLCASSLSQGADTQYFGPGTRLTVL.

Comment on this clonotype: The germline gene is not matched at one end of the junction; a read error may be the cause. The chain combines TRBV11-2 with TRBJ2-7; D is perhaps TRBD2 (8 bases). In germline, CDR1 is SGHAT, CDR2 FQNNGV. The CDR3 is 15 residues long. The CDR3 sequence: CVSSSTGAGGYEQYF. For the CDR3, the DNA is TGTGTCAGCAGCAGTACAGGGGCGGGGGGTTATGAGCAGTACTTC.

The rearrangement joins TRBV6-1 to TRBJ2-7; D is possibly TRBD2 (5 bases). This CDR3 region has 14 residues. Germline CDR1 reads MNHNS; CDR2 reads SASEGT. The V end was cut by 2 bases, the J end by 1 base, with 9 bases between. CDR3 nucleotide sequence: TGTGCCAGCAGTGAACCGGAGGCTTCCTACGAGCAGTACTTC. It yields the protein CASSEPEASYEQYF.

V is TRBV29-1 and J is TRBJ1-5, with 10 bases that match TRBD1. This CDR3 contains 14 residues. Germline loops: CDR1 SQVTM, CDR2 ANQGSEA. CDR3 amino acids: CGSDGQGGIQPQHF. DNA for the CDR3: TGCGGCTCGGATGGACAGGGGGGCATTCAGCCCCAGCATTTT.

The CDR3 bases are TGTGCCAACAGTCTCACGGAAGCGGGGTTCTACGAGCAGTACTTC. Translating gives CANSLTEAGFYEQYF. The chain recombines TRBV11-2 with TRBJ2-7; TRBD2 matches 7 bases. V gave up 10 bases and J gave up 3 bases; unmatched junction bases: 15. Germline CDR1 reads SGHAT; CDR2 reads FQNNGV. The CDR3 sequence is 15 residues long.

The chain carries TRBV6-1 and TRBJ2-3, with 10 bases identical to TRBD1. The CDR3 totals 20 residues. CDR1 and CDR2 from the germline V gene are MNHNS and SASEGT. J lost 2 bases, V lost 7 bases, and 21 bases had no gene match. Here the CDR3 DNA reads TGTGCCAGCATCCGCTCGGGACAGGGGATCTCGCATGTCCTCACAGATACGCAGTATTTT. Its protein is CASIRSGQGISHVLTDTQYF.

As for this clonotype: One end of the junction varies from germline; a read error may be responsible. This sequence joins TRBV11-3 and TRBJ2-7; 7 bases are shared with TRBD1. Germline V gene data show CDR1 as SGHNT and CDR2 as YENEEA. The CDR3 extends over 13 amino acids. The CDR3 coding sequence is TGTGCCAGCAGCTTAAAGGGGGCGGAAGAGCGGTACTTC. It encodes CASSLKGAEERYF.

As for this clonotype: The CDR3 does not close with the conserved phenylalanine or tryptophan, likely indicating a read error. The V and J genes are TRBV29-1 and TRBJ2-7; D unresolved. Germline V lookup: CDR1 SQVTM, CDR2 ANQGSEA. The CDR3 has 12 residues. With 3 bases removed from V and 2 bases from J, the gap between germline ends came to 8 bases. Written as DNA, the CDR3 is TGCAGCGTTGAGGGTCCAGCCTACGAGCAGTACTCC. Protein: CSVEGPAYEQYS.

This clonotype was found many times. The chain links TRBV29-1 to TRBJ1-5, with 8 bases aligning to TRBD1. The germline V gene encodes CDR1 SQVTM and CDR2 ANQGSEA. V lost 6 bases to trimming and J lost 2 bases; unmatched junction nucleotides: 6. The CDR3 has 14 residues. The CDR3 DNA follows: TGCAGCGTAGCGACAGGGGTCGGCAATCAGCCCCAGCATTTT. Its protein product is CSVATGVGNQPQHF.

To note about this clonotype: A much bigger clone sits one base away, suggesting this may be a read error. This chain connects TRBV11-2 to TRBJ2-7; TRBD1 matches at 10 bases. Per germline, CDR1 SGHAT and CDR2 FQNNGV. The CDR3 runs 15 residues. CDR3 in DNA: TGTGCCAGCAGCTGGGCCGGGACAGGGGCCTACGAGCACTACTTC. This gives the protein CASSWAGTGAYEHYF.

V gene TRBV29-1 combines with J gene TRBJ2-1; D gene uncertain. The CDR3 runs 13 residues. Trimming cost V 5 bases and J 0 bases, with 8 bases left between them. Germline V gene lookup returns CDR1 SQVTM and CDR2 ANQGSEA. The CDR3 spells CSVRVLSYNEQFF. The CDR3 DNA reads TGCAGCGTTCGGGTGCTCTCCTACAATGAGCAGTTCTTC.

Regarding this clonotype: A much bigger clone sits one base away, suggesting this may be a read error. For the CDR3, the DNA is TGCAGCGTTGAGGGGGCAGGTCACGTTGAAAAACTGTTTTTT. Protein: CSVEGAGHVEKLFF. The genes are TRBV29-1 and TRBJ1-4, with D possibly matching TRBD1 (6 bases). The germline gives CDR1 SQVTM, CDR2 ANQGSEA. V was clipped by 3 bases and J by 7 bases, with 15 bases between them. CDR3 length: 14 residues.

The sample holds a few counts of this clonotype. The chain joins TRBV5-6 to TRBJ1-5; no definite D call. CDR1 and CDR2 (germline): SGHDT, YYEEEE. The V gene lost 4 bases and the J gene lost 1 base, with 15 bases spanning the gap. The CDR3 is 16 amino acids. In DNA form, the CDR3 reads TGTGCCAGCAGCACCAGTCGATTTACGAGCAATCAGCCCCAGCATTTT. Its protein is CASSTSRFTSNQPQHF. The whole variable domain, filled in from reference TRBV5-6 and TRBJ1-5, reads DAGVTQSPTHLIKTRGQQVTLRCSPKSGHDTVSWYQQALGQGPQFIFQYYEEEERQRGNFPDRFSGHQFPNYSSELNVNALLLGDSALYLCASSTSRFTSNQPQHFGDGTRLSIL.